This record looks at one T cell receptor beta chain sequence and its context. The sample comes from a study of blood T cells in healthy people across ages. It was with a sample-barcoded 5' primer and a J-beta primer mix that a second PCR of about 6 to 12 cycles was run. MiXCR, applied by TCRdb to the 5' RACE reads, yields one record per CDR3 protein. The table shows over 600,000 distinct CDR3 sequences, with less than 60% occurring only once. Donor samples were obtained from healthy Caucasian individuals from Russia, aged about 6 to 90. Per germline, CDR1 MRHNA and CDR2 SNTAGT. This CDR3 is 13 amino acids long. J gave up 8 bases and V 7 bases, and 9 bases lay outside the gene matches.

Sequencing was performed on blood. The genes are TRBV6-4 and TRBJ2-3; TRBD1 agrees at 7 bases. The TCR sequence derives from a man at least 80 years old in good health. The CDR3 protein is CASKDSYRGTQYF. DNA for the CDR3: TGTGCCAGCAAGGACAGTTACAGGGGTACGCAGTATTTT.